Shown below are 19 T cell receptor beta chains from a single sample sequenced in a study of CD4 T cells in lung cancer. The assay was immunoSEQ multiplex PCR, and TCRdb's table has in-frame clones only and misses some. The sample shows over 950 clones, roughly 60% of them seen only once. For approximately 40 days, 6-12 tumor fragments yielded lymphocytes cultured in 6,000 to 6,500 U/mL IL2. These receptors lack a known antigen. Sample: cultured cells derived from lung. These receptors all come from a woman aged 55-69 years with non-small cell lung cancer.

This clone qualifies as medium-sized. This chain joins TRBV19 and TRBJ1-5; D is unresolved. V was pared by 1 base and J by 0 bases, with 7 bases between. The CDR3 has 15 amino acids. Germline CDR1 reads LNHDA; CDR2 reads SQIVND (reference sequence). CDR3 bases: TGTGCCAGTAGTATAGGGGCGTATAGCAATCAGCCCCAGCATTTT. This codes for CASSIGAYSNQPQHF.

The genes are TRBV7-6 and TRBJ1-1; D uncertain. Trimming shortened V by 3 bases and J by 5 bases, and 19 bases separated the two germline ends. CDR3 length: 16 amino acids. CDR1 SGHVS and CDR2 FNYEAQ come from the germline V gene. CDR3 residues: CASSFSGGQLGTEAFF. The CDR3 DNA follows: TGTGCCAGCAGCTTTAGCGGCGGGCAGCTGGGGACTGAAGCTTTCTTT.

The rearrangement links TRBV6-6 to TRBJ2-7; TRBD1 agrees at 10 bases. Germline assignment: CDR1 MNHNY and CDR2 SVGAGI (reference sequence). The CDR3 is 15 residues long. V lost 2 bases to trimming and J lost 3 bases; unmatched junction nucleotides: 4. The CDR3 here is CASSYPTGGSYEQYF. Written as DNA, the CDR3 is TGTGCCAGCAGTTACCCGACAGGGGGCAGCTACGAGCAGTACTTC.

The J gene is TRBJ1-1, the V gene TRBV30; D is unresolved. Germline CDR1 and CDR2: GTSNPN and SVGIG (reference sequence). This CDR3 spans 11 amino acids. V was cut by 5 bases and J by 4 bases, with 8 bases left in between. DNA for the CDR3: TGTGCCTGGGGAGCGGGCACTGAAGCTTTCTTT. It encodes CAWGAGTEAFF.

By sample share, this clone is hyperexpanded. The CDR3 sequence: CASSSIQGARGANVLTF. CDR3 DNA: TGTGCCAGCAGCTCTATCCAGGGGGCGCGGGGGGCCAACGTCCTGACTTTC. The V call is TRBV7-3, the J call TRBJ2-6, with 8 bases fitting TRBD1. J gave up 4 bases and V 4 bases, and 9 bases lay outside the gene matches. This CDR3 is 17 amino acids long. Germline CDR1 is SGHTA and CDR2 is FQGTGA.

There are a few counts of this clone. V is TRBV11-3 and J is TRBJ1-1; D is unresolved. The ends were cut back, 5 bases at V and 0 bases at J, with 16 bases in the middle. From germline, CDR1 is SGHNT and CDR2 YENEEA. The CDR3 consists of 16 residues. The CDR3 is CASSRPLSGMNTEAFF. The CDR3 DNA reads TGTGCCAGCAGCCGCCCTTTATCGGGGATGAACACTGAAGCTTTCTTT.

The genes are TRBV19 and TRBJ2-5, with D perhaps TRBD1 (6 bases). This CDR3 is 14 amino acids long. Deletions cut 4 bases from V and 1 base from J, with 10 bases between. Germline assignment: CDR1 LNHDA and CDR2 SQIVND (reference sequence). The CDR3 spells CASSTRQVQETQYF. In DNA, the CDR3 is TGTGCCAGTAGTACGAGACAGGTCCAAGAGACCCAGTACTTC. Drawing the rest from reference TRBV19 and TRBJ2-5, the complete variable domain is DGGITQSPKYLFRKEGQNVTLSCEQNLNHDAMYWYRQDPGQGLRLIYYSQIVNDFQKGDIAEGYSVSREKKESFPLTVTSAQKNPTAFYLCASSTRQVQETQYFGPGTRLLVL.

By frequency in the sample, this clone is medium-sized (0.01 to 0.1%). The rearrangement joins TRBV5-8 to TRBJ2-2; 8 bases map to TRBD2. Germline trimming cut 9 bases from V and 4 bases from J; bases unmatched to any gene: 17. The CDR3 loop spans 17 amino acids. CDR1 and CDR2 from the germline V gene are SGHTS and YDEGEE. The CDR3 coding sequence is TGTGCCACCGTCCGAAGCGGGGGCTCTGGGTTCACCGGGGAGCTGTTTTTT. As protein: CATVRSGGSGFTGELFF.

The rearrangement joins TRBV5-8 to TRBJ2-3; D is uncertain. Looked up from germline, CDR1 is SGHTS and CDR2 is YDEGEE. The V gene lost 4 bases and the J gene lost 2 bases, with 17 bases spanning the gap. The CDR3 spans 16 residues. Written as DNA, the CDR3 is TGTGCCAGCAGCCCTGGGGAATGGGTCTACACAGATACGCAGTATTTT. Translated, it gives CASSPGEWVYTDTQYF. Full variable domain (outside the CDR3, taken from reference TRBV5-8 and TRBJ2-3): EAGVTQSPTHLIKTRGQQATLRCSPISGHTSVYWYQQALGLGLQFLLWYDEGEERNRGNFPPRFSGRQFPNYSSELNVNALELEDSALYLCASSPGEWVYTDTQYFGPGTRLTVL.

The rearrangement links TRBV6-6 to TRBJ2-7, with D perhaps assigned TRBD1 or TRBD2 (5 bases each). The CDR3 is 11 residues long. V lost 5 bases to trimming and J lost 9 bases, with 11 bases between them. Germline CDR1 is MNHNY and CDR2 is SVGAGI (reference sequence). Written as DNA, the CDR3 is TGTGCCAGCAGTGACGTGGGGACGCAGTACTTC. Translation gives CASSDVGTQYF.

The gene calls are TRBV7-3 and TRBJ2-3; D is unclear. The CDR3 length is 13 residues. Looked up from germline, CDR1 is SGHTA and CDR2 is FQGTGA. V was pared by 5 bases and J by 1 base, with 7 bases between. Here the CDR3 reads CASSPQGTDTQYF. The CDR3 bases are TGTGCCAGCAGCCCCCAGGGCACAGATACGCAGTATTTT. Based on the CDR3 plus reference TRBV7-3 and TRBJ2-3, the full variable domain is GAGVSQTPSNKVTEKGKYVELRCDPISGHTALYWYRQSLGQGPEFLIYFQGTGAADDSGLPNDRFFAVRPEGSVSTLKIQRTERGDSAVYLCASSPQGTDTQYFGPGTRLTVL.

This clone was counted only a few times. V is TRBV7-2 and J is TRBJ2-1; D may correspond to TRBD1 or TRBD2 (5 bases each). With 5 bases removed from V and 2 bases from J, the gap between germline ends came to 13 bases. The germline V gene encodes CDR1 SGHTA and CDR2 FQGNSA. The CDR3 runs 15 residues. CDR3 nucleotides: TGTGCCAGCAGCCTGGGACCGTTAGCCTACAATGAGCAGTTCTTC. Translated, it gives CASSLGPLAYNEQFF.

This clone occurred a few times. In DNA form, the CDR3 reads TGCGCCAGCAGCTTGGAGGGGAGCACAGATACGCAGTATTTT. This sequence encodes CASSLEGSTDTQYF. The chain has TRBV5-1 and TRBJ2-3; D possibly corresponds to TRBD1 (5 bases). CDR3 length: 14 amino acids. V was pared by 0 bases and J by 0 bases, with 5 bases between. Germline V lookup: CDR1 SGHRS, CDR2 YFSETQ.

The chain carries TRBV5-6 and TRBJ2-7, with 10 bases that match TRBD1. The CDR3 has 18 residues. J was trimmed by 1 base and V by 3 bases; bases with no gene match: 13. Per germline, CDR1 SGHDT and CDR2 YYEEEE. Written as DNA, the CDR3 is TGTGCCAGCAGCTCCACACCGGGACAGGGGCAGAGTTCCTACGAGCAGTACTTC. Translated: CASSSTPGQGQSSYEQYF.

This clone is large. The rearrangement joins TRBV10-3 to TRBJ1-5; 8 bases line up with TRBD1. Germline loops: CDR1 ENHRY, CDR2 SYGVKD. The V segment lost 8 bases and the J segment 3 bases; nucleotides outside the gene matches: 6. The CDR3 spans 14 residues. The CDR3 DNA is TGTGCCATCGCGCGGACAGGGACCAATCAGCCCCAGCATTTT. Protein sequence: CAIARTGTNQPQHF.

The chain uses TRBV7-5 and TRBJ1-6. TRBV7-5 is marked as a pseudogene. The CDR3 sequence is 14 residues long. CDR3 sequence reads: CASSLDAINSPLHF. The CDR3 DNA follows: TGTGCCAGCAGCTTAGACGCGATAAATTCACCCCTCCACTTT.

This chain uses TRBV6-5 with TRBJ2-7; D ambiguous. Trimming shortened V by 2 bases and J by 3 bases, and 8 bases separated the two germline ends. CDR3 length: 13 amino acids. Germline V CDR1 and CDR2: MNHEY, SVGAGI. The CDR3 DNA is TGTGCCAGCAGTTACGGCGGCCACTACGAGCAGTACTTC. Amino acid sequence: CASSYGGHYEQYF.

This clone was counted a few times. This chain connects TRBV27 to TRBJ2-7; TRBD1 agrees at 10 bases. The CDR3 sequence is 17 residues long. Germline V lookup: CDR1 MNHEY, CDR2 SMNVEV (reference sequence). The ends lost 5 bases at V and 1 base at J; junction bases unmatched: 11. The CDR3 nucleotides read TGTGCCAGCAGTCTCCCGGGACAGGGGCAGAGTTCCTACGAGCAGTACTTC. Amino acid sequence: CASSLPGQGQSSYEQYF.

The sample holds a few counts of this clone. The V gene is TRBV19, the J gene TRBJ2-5; no reliable D call. The CDR3 has 12 residues. V lost 5 bases, J lost 1 base, and 5 bases lay in between. Germline V gene data show CDR1 as LNHDA and CDR2 as SQIVND (reference sequence). This CDR3 is CASSSTQETQYF. The CDR3 DNA reads as TGTGCCAGTAGTTCTACCCAAGAGACCCAGTACTTC.